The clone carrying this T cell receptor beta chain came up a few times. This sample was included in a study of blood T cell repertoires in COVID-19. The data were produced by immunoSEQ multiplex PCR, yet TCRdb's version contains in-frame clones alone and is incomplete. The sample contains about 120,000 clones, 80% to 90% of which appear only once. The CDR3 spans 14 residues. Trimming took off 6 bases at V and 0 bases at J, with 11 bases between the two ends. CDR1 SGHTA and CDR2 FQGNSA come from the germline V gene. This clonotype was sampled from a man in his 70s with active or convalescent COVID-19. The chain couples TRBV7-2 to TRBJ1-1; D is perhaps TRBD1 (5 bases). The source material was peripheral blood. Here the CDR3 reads CASRKQVMNTEAFF. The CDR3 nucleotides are TGTGCCAGCAGGAAACAGGTGATGAACACTGAAGCTTTCTTT.